This T cell receptor beta chain was recovered during a study of T cell repertoires in cytomegalovirus infection. Study-wide context: Indicated by public TCR beta signatures were CMV infection and matching HLA type.

The CDR3 consists of 17 residues. From germline, CDR1 is SGHVS and CDR2 FQNEAQ. V was pared by 0 bases and J by 7 bases, with 8 bases of the junction left unmatched. TCRdb reprocessed the reads via MiXCR and lists one record per CDR3 protein. In the table there are about 260,000 distinct CDR3 sequences, roughly 9.1% of which are singletons. This clonotype came up many times. Its antigen is not identified. General study findings and limits: Summed frequency of shared TCR beta families picked out CMV carriers who also had the relevant HLA. What dominated the ex vivo response were HLA-C-restricted CMV-specific TCR beta clonotypes.

The rearrangement joins TRBV7-8 to TRBJ1-5, with 11 bases matching TRBD1. Sequenced input: PBMCs. This sequence originates from a human donor in good health (CMV status not recorded). Some clones in this sample may be carry-over from other donors' samples. The DNA for the CDR3 is TGTGCCAGCAGCTTAGCTGGACAGGGGGCTGTTTTACAGCCCCAGCATTTT. Its protein product is CASSLAGQGAVLQPQHF.